The 32 T cell receptor beta chains reported below all come from one sample, sequenced in a study of cytomegalovirus exposure and HLA in healthy donors. The PCR used 60 Vbeta and 13 Jbeta primers. The repertoire was sequenced with immunoSEQ multiplex PCR; TCRdb's copy has only in-frame clones and lacks some. The table shows about 180,000 clones, with around 77% occurring only once. The material sequenced was PBMCs. The receptors shown here come from a man in his fifties or sixties in good health and CMV-seronegative.

J is TRBJ2-1 and V is TRBV6-4; 8 bases agree with TRBD2. V shed 6 bases, J shed 8 bases, and the junction held 9 bases outside the gene matches. CDR1 is MRHNA and CDR2 is SNTAGT in the germline V gene. CDR3 length equals 14 residues. This CDR3 is CASRPGTRGYEQFF. The DNA for the CDR3 is TGTGCCAGCAGGCCCGGGACTAGAGGCTATGAGCAGTTCTTC.

This clone was detected a few times. This chain joins TRBV6-5 and TRBJ2-7; 8 nucleotides match TRBD1. Germline lookup yields CDR1 MNHEY and CDR2 SVGAGI. J gave up 6 bases and V 5 bases, and 9 bases lay outside the gene matches. This CDR3 is 14 amino acids long. CDR3 loop: CASSASGTGFEQYF. The DNA of the CDR3 is TGTGCCAGCAGTGCCTCCGGGACAGGTTTCGAGCAGTACTTC.

This clone was detected only a few times. The J gene is TRBJ2-5, the V gene TRBV5-5, with D perhaps matching TRBD1 (6 bases). The CDR3 runs 13 residues. Trimming left V 4 bases short and J 4 bases short, with 11 bases between. Germline-derived CDR1 and CDR2 are SGHKS and YYEKEE (reference sequence). CDR3 region: CASSQDRGETQYF. The CDR3 bases are TGTGCCAGCAGCCAGGACAGAGGAGAGACCCAGTACTTC.

V and J are TRBV5-6 and TRBJ1-5, with TRBD1 identical over 9 bases. Germline values: CDR1 SGHDT, CDR2 YYEEEE. V shed 1 base, J shed 7 bases, and the junction held 9 bases outside the gene matches. This CDR3 region has 16 residues. CDR3 in amino acids: CASSLSGQGMGQPQHF. CDR3 nucleotides: TGTGCCAGCAGCTTGTCGGGACAGGGCATGGGGCAGCCCCAGCATTTT. The full variable domain, with the rest looked up from reference TRBV5-6 and TRBJ1-5, is DAGVTQSPTHLIKTRGQQVTLRCSPKSGHDTVSWYQQALGQGPQFIFQYYEEEERQRGNFPDRFSGHQFPNYSSELNVNALLLGDSALYLCASSLSGQGMGQPQHFGDGTRLSIL.

This chain links TRBV28 with TRBJ1-2; the match to TRBD1 covers 7 bases. V shed 6 bases, J shed 2 bases, and the junction held 3 bases outside the gene matches. Germline CDR1 reads MDHEN; CDR2 reads SYDVKM. This CDR3 is built from 13 residues. CDR3 sequence reads: CASSRDSNYGYTF. CDR3 sequence (DNA): TGTGCCAGCAGCCGGGACAGCAACTATGGCTACACCTTC.

This clone was found once. V and J are TRBV19 and TRBJ1-2; 11 positions agree with TRBD1. The ends lost 5 bases at V and 4 bases at J; junction bases unmatched: 9. Per the germline V gene, CDR1 is LNHDA and CDR2 is SQIVND (reference sequence). This CDR3 is built from 16 residues. This CDR3 reads CASSQRPGQGVYGYTF. The CDR3 DNA reads TGTGCCAGTAGTCAACGCCCGGGACAGGGGGTCTATGGCTACACCTTC.

As regards this clone: This sample includes further DNA sequences coding for the same CDR3. This rearrangement joins TRBV7-6 to TRBJ2-1; D may be TRBD2 (6 bases). The CDR3 has 13 residues. The V end was cut by 5 bases, the J end by 10 bases, with 15 bases between. Germline V gene lookup returns CDR1 SGHVS and CDR2 FNYEAQ. The CDR3: CASSEMEGGEQFF. CDR3 sequence (DNA): TGTGCCAGCAGCGAAATGGAGGGAGGCGAGCAGTTCTTC. Together with reference TRBV7-6 and TRBJ2-1, the CDR3 gives the full variable domain: GAGVSQSPRYKVTKRGQDVALRCDPISGHVSLYWYRQALGQGPEFLTYFNYEAQQDKSGLPNDRFSAERPEGSISTLTIQRTEQRDSAMYRCASSEMEGGEQFFGPGTRLTVL.

The J gene is TRBJ1-4, the V gene TRBV28, with TRBD1 as a possible D gene (5 bases). CDR3 length: 14 amino acids. With 2 bases removed from V and 8 bases from J, the gap between germline ends came to 12 bases. Germline V gene sequence: CDR1 MDHEN, CDR2 SYDVKM. The CDR3, as DNA: TGTGCCAGCAGTTTACAGGGTTTAAGGGAAAAACTGTTTTTT. This encodes CASSLQGLREKLFF.

The rearrangement joins TRBV7-9 to TRBJ2-7, with TRBD1 identical over 8 bases. Trimming at V came to 11 bases and at J to 5 bases, leaving 20 bases not matched to a gene. The V gene's germline CDR1 is SEHNR and CDR2 FQNEAQ (reference sequence). The CDR3 consists of 16 residues. CDR3: CAGIPLGRQGAHEQYF. The DNA for the CDR3 is TGTGCCGGCATCCCTCTTGGGAGGCAGGGGGCCCACGAGCAGTACTTC.

The chain uses TRBV5-4 and TRBJ1-1; 8 nucleotides align to TRBD1. Germline V gene sequence: CDR1 SGHNT, CDR2 YYREEE (reference sequence). Losses at the gene ends were 4 bases for V and 3 bases for J; bases not matched to a gene: 2. CDR3 length: 13 amino acids. The CDR3 DNA reads TGTGCCAGCAGCCGGGGACAGGACACTGAAGCTTTCTTT. Its protein product is CASSRGQDTEAFF.

V is TRBV5-5 and J is TRBJ2-7; D may be TRBD1 (6 bases). Germline V gene lookup returns CDR1 SGHKS and CDR2 YYEKEE (reference sequence). With 0 bases removed from V and 6 bases from J, the gap between germline ends came to 19 bases. The CDR3 spans 16 residues. The DNA of the CDR3 is TGTGCCAGCAGCTTGGGTGGCCGGGACATCTTAGGCGAGCAGTACTTC. This encodes CASSLGGRDILGEQYF.

The CDR3 nucleotides read TGTGCCAGCAGCTGGGGGGTGGCAGAGACCCAGTACTTC. This translates into CASSWGVAETQYF. The chain couples TRBV7-6 to TRBJ2-5; possible D gene TRBD2, 6 bases. The CDR3 covers 13 residues. V was pared by 4 bases and J by 4 bases, with 10 bases between. Germline CDR1 and CDR2: SGHVS and FNYEAQ.

The gene calls are TRBV18 and TRBJ1-2, with TRBD1 matching over 7 bases. This CDR3 has 13 residues. Germline V gene data show CDR1 as KGHSH and CDR2 as LQKENI. The junction had 6 bases not matched to a gene; V was cut back by 6 bases and J by 5 bases. The CDR3 DNA reads TGTGCCAGCTCCCCAACAGGGGAGTATGGCTACACCTTC. Amino acids: CASSPTGEYGYTF.

V is TRBV28 and J is TRBJ2-6; D not resolved. Germline lookup yields CDR1 MDHEN and CDR2 SYDVKM. The CDR3 is 12 residues long. V lost 10 bases and J 0 bases, leaving 4 bases between the germline ends. CDR3 coding DNA: TGTGCCATCAACTCTGGGGCCAACGTCCTGACTTTC. It specifies CAINSGANVLTF.

The chain uses TRBV7-2 and TRBJ2-5; a possible D gene is TRBD1 (5 bases). The CDR3 is made up of 13 amino acids. Trimming cost V 1 base and J 7 bases, with 10 bases left between them. From germline, CDR1 is SGHTA and CDR2 FQGNSA. The CDR3 region is CASSLGGERTQYF. DNA of the CDR3: TGTGCCAGCAGCTTAGGGGGCGAGAGGACCCAGTACTTC.

The chain recombines TRBV2 with TRBJ1-1, with 7 bases matching TRBD1. This CDR3 is built from 15 residues. The V gene's germline CDR1 is SNHLY and CDR2 FYNNEI. V trimming: 1 base; J trimming: 0 bases; junction bases outside the gene matches: 2. CDR3 region: CASSEGQGMNTEAFF. The CDR3 DNA reads as TGTGCCAGCAGTGAAGGACAGGGAATGAACACTGAAGCTTTCTTT.

This chain uses TRBV11-2 with TRBJ2-3; 9 bases are shared with TRBD2. Trimming at V came to 0 bases and at J to 1 base, leaving 8 bases not matched to a gene. This CDR3 has 18 amino acids. Looked up from germline, CDR1 is SGHAT and CDR2 is FQNNGV. CDR3 sequence: CASSLDPPGLAGTDTQYF. CDR3 coding DNA: TGTGCCAGCAGCTTAGATCCCCCGGGACTAGCTGGCACAGATACGCAGTATTTT.

The chain couples TRBV7-8 to TRBJ1-2; D unresolved. Germline CDR1 and CDR2: SGHVS and FQNEAQ. The CDR3 sequence is 16 residues long. Trimming pared 5 bases from V and 4 bases from J, leaving 20 bases between. CDR3 nucleotide sequence: TGTGCCAGCAGCCCTGCCGGGGTCGCTACCCTCTATGGCTACACCTTC. Translated, it gives CASSPAGVATLYGYTF.

The chain carries TRBV5-1 and TRBJ2-5, with TRBD1 matching over 7 bases. The J call is doubtful: the DNA matches TRBJ2-7 better. Germline-derived CDR1 and CDR2 are SGHRS and YFSETQ. The CDR3 loop spans 14 amino acids. The CDR3 reads CASNIGQGAYEQYF. The CDR3 coding sequence is TGCGCCAGCAACATTGGGCAGGGGGCCTACGAGCAGTACTTC.

Concerning this clone itself: The junction departs from germline at one end; a sequencing error may be responsible. The chain has TRBV29-1 and TRBJ2-5; D perhaps matches TRBD1 (6 bases). Germline V gives CDR1 SQVTM, CDR2 ANQGSEA. The CDR3 sequence is 12 residues long. The CDR3 reads CSAEQGQETQYF. For the CDR3, the DNA is TGCAGCGCTGAACAGGGACAAGAGACCCAGTACTTC.

This clone was counted between two and nine times. This chain connects TRBV7-9 to TRBJ2-7, with D possibly matching TRBD1 (5 bases). The CDR3 has 13 residues. Deletions cut 4 bases from V and 3 bases from J, with 10 bases between. CDR1 is SEHNR, CDR2 FQNEAQ, per germline (reference sequence). The CDR3 DNA reads as TGTGCCAGCAGCTCCAGACAGTACTACGAGCAGTACTTC. It is translated as CASSSRQYYEQYF.

This sequence joins TRBV6-1 and TRBJ1-2; the D is unclear. Germline V CDR1 and CDR2: MNHNS, SASEGT. Trimming took 0 bases from V and 7 from J, leaving 21 bases between them. CDR3 length: 17 residues. CDR3 protein: CASSEALGRPPGSGYTF. The CDR3 DNA is TGTGCCAGCAGTGAAGCTCTAGGACGGCCGCCGGGGAGTGGCTACACCTTC.

The rearrangement uses TRBV5-4 and TRBJ1-1; 8 nucleotides agree with TRBD1. CDR1 is SGHNT and CDR2 is YYREEE in the germline V gene (reference sequence). The junction had 8 bases not matched to a gene; V was cut back by 4 bases and J by 3 bases. CDR3 length: 15 amino acids. The CDR3 protein is CASSRTGMRDTEAFF. The DNA for the CDR3 is TGTGCCAGCAGCCGGACAGGGATGAGGGACACTGAAGCTTTCTTT. The entire variable domain, with the rest obtained from reference TRBV5-4 and TRBJ1-1, is as follows: ETGVTQSPTHLIKTRGQQVTLRCSSQSGHNTVSWYQQALGQGPQFIFQYYREEENGRGNFPPRFSGLQFPNYSSELNVNALELDDSALYLCASSRTGMRDTEAFFGQGTRLTVV.

The V and J genes are TRBV27 and TRBJ2-1; 10 nucleotides align to TRBD2. Germline values: CDR1 MNHEY, CDR2 SMNVEV (reference sequence). There are 15 residues in the CDR3. Losses at the gene ends were 4 bases for V and 3 bases for J; bases not matched to a gene: 3. CDR3 sequence reads: CASSYGLADYNEQFF. CDR3 coding DNA: TGTGCCAGCAGTTACGGACTAGCGGACTACAATGAGCAGTTCTTC.

About this clone itself: A junction boundary mismatches the germline segment, possibly from a read error. V and J are TRBV11-2 and TRBJ1-1, with D possibly being TRBD1 (6 bases). CDR1 is SGHAT, CDR2 FQNNGV, per germline. The CDR3 loop spans 13 amino acids. The CDR3 loop reads CASSVGQNTGAFF. The CDR3 nucleotides read TGTGCCAGCAGCGTAGGACAGAACACTGGAGCTTTCTTT.

This chain uses TRBV5-6 with TRBJ2-3; 8 bases align to TRBD2. The J segment lost 5 bases and the V segment lost 4 bases, leaving 9 bases of the junction unmatched. Germline-derived CDR1 and CDR2 are SGHDT and YYEEEE. The CDR3 sequence is 15 residues long. The CDR3 loop is CASSGERERIDTQYF. CDR3 nucleotides: TGTGCCAGCAGCGGTGAGCGGGAGAGAATAGATACGCAGTATTTT.

This chain links TRBV7-9 with TRBJ1-5; 9 bases fit TRBD1. Germline CDR1 SEHNR, CDR2 FQNEAQ (reference sequence). This CDR3 has 16 amino acids. V trimming: 1 base; J trimming: 5 bases; junction bases outside the gene matches: 6. CDR3 DNA sequence: TGTGCCAGCAGCTTAGTTGGACAGGGGTATGATCAGCCCCAGCATTTT. It codes for CASSLVGQGYDQPQHF.

This clone was counted a single time. The rearrangement joins TRBV20-1 to TRBJ1-1, with a weak D call TRBD1 (6 bases). The CDR3 totals 11 residues. V was trimmed by 4 bases and J by 5 bases, leaving 8 bases between them. Per the germline V gene, CDR1 is DFQATT and CDR2 is SNEGSKA (reference sequence). CDR3 sequence (DNA): TGCAGTGCTAAGGGGGTTACTGAAGCTTTCTTT. Translation: CSAKGVTEAFF.

This clone occurred a few times. The V and J genes are TRBV5-6 and TRBJ2-2; the D gene is possibly TRBD2 (6 bases). Per germline, CDR1 SGHDT and CDR2 YYEEEE. V gave up 4 bases and J gave up 2 bases, with 12 bases separating them. CDR3 length equals 15 residues. CDR3 loop: CASSGGLINTGELFF. As DNA, the CDR3 is TGTGCCAGCAGCGGGGGACTTATAAACACCGGGGAGCTGTTTTTT. Drawing the rest from reference TRBV5-6 and TRBJ2-2, the complete variable domain is DAGVTQSPTHLIKTRGQQVTLRCSPKSGHDTVSWYQQALGQGPQFIFQYYEEEERQRGNFPDRFSGHQFPNYSSELNVNALLLGDSALYLCASSGGLINTGELFFGEGSRLTVL.

The J gene is TRBJ2-5, the V gene TRBV27, with 8 positions matching TRBD1. Germline V gene lookup returns CDR1 MNHEY and CDR2 SMNVEV (reference sequence). V gave up 4 bases and J gave up 2 bases; unmatched junction bases: 9. The CDR3 has 16 residues. This chain's CDR3 is CASSSFPRDRQETQYF. Written as DNA, the CDR3 is TGTGCCAGCAGTTCGTTCCCTCGGGACAGGCAAGAGACCCAGTACTTC.

The gene calls are TRBV4-1 and TRBJ2-7, with 7 bases lining up with TRBD1. Germline V lookup: CDR1 MGHRA, CDR2 YSYEKL. This CDR3 is built from 15 residues. J gave up 6 bases and V 1 base, and 9 bases lay outside the gene matches. CDR3 bases: TGCGCCAGCAGCCAAGGGACAGGACTCCTCTCCGAGCAGTACTTC. This sequence encodes CASSQGTGLLSEQYF.

CDR3: CASSRTASNEKLFF. In nucleotides, the CDR3 is TGTGCCAGCAGTCGGACAGCCTCTAATGAAAAACTGTTTTTT. The chain couples TRBV6-1 to TRBJ1-4; maybe TRBD1 (6 bases). Per germline, CDR1 MNHNS and CDR2 SASEGT. The CDR3 spans 14 residues. V gave up 5 bases and J gave up 3 bases, with 10 bases separating them.